The 30 T cell receptor beta chains reported below all come from one sample, sequenced in a study of T cell responses to AZD1222 COVID-19 vaccine. This table comes from immunoSEQ multiplex PCR, and its TCRdb copy is limited to in-frame clones, with some not included. The table lists 95,000 to 150,000 clones, around 90% of them singletons. The sequenced sample was peripheral blood, obtained 28 days after the second dose of the MenACWY control vaccine. The receptors shown here come from an adult who received the MenACWY meningococcal vaccine as a control.

This chain uses TRBV3-1 (or the pseudogene TRBV3-2) with TRBJ2-3; D may be TRBD1 (6 bases). V lost 4 bases to trimming and J lost 0 bases, with 11 bases between them. CDR3 length: 15 residues. Germline V gives CDR1 LGHDT, CDR2 YNNKEL (reference sequence). The CDR3 DNA reads as TGTGCCAGCAGCCGTCAGGGGCCCAGCACAGATACGCAGTATTTT. Amino acid sequence: CASSRQGPSTDTQYF.

V and J are TRBV3-1 (or the pseudogene TRBV3-2) and TRBJ2-3; 7 bases agree with TRBD2. Germline CDR1 is LGHDT and CDR2 is YNNKEL (reference sequence). The CDR3 covers 16 residues. V shed 0 bases and J 0 bases; nucleotides not matched to a gene: 3. The CDR3 DNA follows: TGTGCCAGCAGCCAAGACGCTAGCGGAAGCACAGATACGCAGTATTTT. It specifies CASSQDASGSTDTQYF.

V is TRBV19 and J is TRBJ1-2; 9 bases align to TRBD1. The CDR3 is made up of 15 amino acids. V was pared by 5 bases and J by 2 bases, with 6 bases of the junction left unmatched. CDR1 and CDR2 from the germline V gene are LNHDA and SQIVND (reference sequence). CDR3 DNA: TGTGCCAGTAGTGCGAGGACAGGGGCGAACTATGGCTACACCTTC. Encoded protein: CASSARTGANYGYTF.

V usage is TRBV14 and J usage is TRBJ1-6; D uncertain. Per the germline V gene, CDR1 is SGHDN and CDR2 is FVKESK. The V and J ends lost 0 bases and 12 bases respectively, with 9 bases between them. This CDR3 has 13 residues. The CDR3 sequence is CASSQDLGRPLHF. The CDR3, as DNA: TGTGCCAGCAGCCAAGATCTAGGGAGACCCCTCCACTTT. The variable domain in full, completed from reference TRBV14 and TRBJ1-6, reads EAGVTQFPSHSVIEKGQTVTLRCDPISGHDNLYWYRRVMGKEIKFLLHFVKESKQDESGMPNNRFLAERTGGTYSTLKVQPAELEDSGVYFCASSQDLGRPLHFGNGTRLTVT.

The CDR3 region is CASRRENQPQHF. For the CDR3, the DNA is TGTGCCAGCAGGAGGGAGAATCAGCCCCAGCATTTT. The rearrangement links TRBV12-3 or TRBV12-4 to TRBJ1-5; D ambiguous. This CDR3 has 12 amino acids. V lost 6 bases, J lost 4 bases, and 7 bases lay in between.

This rearrangement joins TRBV10-2 to TRBJ2-1; D may be TRBD1 or TRBD2 (5 bases each). CDR3 size: 15 residues. The V gene lost 5 bases and the J gene lost 0 bases, with 11 bases spanning the gap. Germline V CDR1 and CDR2: WSHSY, SAAADI. For the CDR3, the DNA is TGCGCCAGCAGTCGGGACGCTAGCTCCTACAATGAGCAGTTCTTC. The encoded protein is CASSRDASSYNEQFF.

The chain has TRBV20-1 and TRBJ1-5; 7 nucleotides agree with TRBD1. Germline V gives CDR1 DFQATT, CDR2 SNEGSKA (reference sequence). This CDR3 region has 17 residues. The V segment lost 3 bases and the J segment 2 bases; nucleotides outside the gene matches: 13. The CDR3 bases are TGCAGTGCTAGTGCATCACAGGGGTTCTATGGCAATCAGCCCCAGCATTTT. Translation gives CSASASQGFYGNQPQHF.

The chain joins TRBV5-1 to TRBJ2-7, with 8 bases matching TRBD2. This CDR3 contains 15 residues. Germline V lookup: CDR1 SGHRS, CDR2 YFSETQ. Losses at the gene ends were 4 bases for V and 0 bases for J; bases not matched to a gene: 6. CDR3 DNA: TGCGCCAGCAGCCGAAGCGGGGGAGACTCCTACGAGCAGTACGTC. Amino acids: CASSRSGGDSYEQYV.

The chain has TRBV18 and TRBJ1-1, with 7 positions matching TRBD1. J was trimmed by 2 bases and V by 5 bases; bases with no gene match: 2. CDR1 and CDR2 from the germline V gene are KGHSH and LQKENI. This CDR3 is 13 amino acids long. The CDR3, as DNA: TGTGCCAGCTCAGGGACAGTAAACACTGAAGCTTTCTTT. It codes for CASSGTVNTEAFF.

J is TRBJ2-3 and V is TRBV6-2 or TRBV6-3; D may be TRBD1 (5 bases). The V and J ends lost 2 bases and 0 bases respectively, with 12 bases between them. The CDR3 is 16 residues long. Germline-derived CDR1 and CDR2 are MNHEY and SVGEGT. This CDR3 reads CASSYEAGLSTDTQYF. CDR3 nucleotides: TGTGCCAGCAGTTACGAGGCAGGGTTAAGCACAGATACGCAGTATTTT.

CDR3 coding DNA: TGTGCCAGCAGCGAAGGAAAGTGGGACACCGGGGAGCTGTTTTTT. The encoded protein is CASSEGKWDTGELFF. The V call is TRBV5-4, the J call TRBJ2-2; D remains ambiguous. This CDR3 contains 15 residues. Germline V gene lookup returns CDR1 SGHNT and CDR2 YYREEE (reference sequence). Trimming left V 4 bases short and J 3 bases short, with 13 bases between.

This sequence joins TRBV27 and TRBJ2-7, with TRBD1 matching over 9 bases. This CDR3 contains 15 residues. Per the germline V gene, CDR1 is MNHEY and CDR2 is SMNVEV (reference sequence). The ends lost 4 bases at V and 6 bases at J; junction bases unmatched: 10. The CDR3 is CASSSYRDRDGEQYF. The CDR3 bases are TGTGCCAGCAGTTCCTACCGGGACAGGGATGGCGAGCAGTACTTC.

This sequence joins TRBV3-1 (or the pseudogene TRBV3-2) and TRBJ2-2; TRBD2 matches at 8 bases. The length of the CDR3 is 17 residues. CDR1 and CDR2 (germline): LGHDT, YNNKEL (reference sequence). The junction had 4 bases not matched to a gene; V was cut back by 0 bases and J by 1 base. The CDR3 DNA is TGTGCCAGCAGCCAAGATCTCACTAGCGGGAACACCGGGGAGCTGTTTTTT. This gives the protein CASSQDLTSGNTGELFF.

Worth noting for this clone: One end of the junction varies from germline; a read error may be responsible. Other DNA sequences in the sample encode the same CDR3. This chain uses TRBV18 with TRBJ1-1; D is perhaps TRBD1 (6 bases). This CDR3 comprises 16 residues. CDR1 is KGHSH and CDR2 is LQKENI in the germline V gene. The CDR3 loop is CASFPAVGQMNTEAFF. CDR3 nucleotide sequence: TGCGCCAGCTTCCCAGCCGTCGGACAGATGAACACTGAAGCTTTCTTT.

The CDR3: CASSAGPVPYEQYV. The CDR3 bases are TGTGCCAGCAGTGCCGGACCGGTTCCCTACGAGCAGTACGTC. The gene calls are TRBV2 and TRBJ2-7; D gene ambiguous. V gave up 4 bases and J gave up 2 bases, with 12 bases separating them. This CDR3 contains 14 residues. The germline gives CDR1 SNHLY, CDR2 FYNNEI.

To note about this clone: The sample has other DNA sequences that encode this CDR3 too. The chain carries TRBV7-2 and TRBJ2-1; the D is unclear. Germline loops: CDR1 SGHTA, CDR2 FQGNSA. V was cut by 6 bases and J by 4 bases, with 10 bases left in between. This CDR3 region has 13 residues. The CDR3 reads CASSWAEYNEQFF. CDR3 nucleotide sequence: TGTGCCAGCAGTTGGGCGGAGTACAATGAGCAGTTCTTC.

This sequence joins TRBV5-5 and TRBJ1-5; the D is unclear. Germline V gene data show CDR1 as SGHKS and CDR2 as YYEKEE (reference sequence). CDR3 length equals 14 residues. V was clipped by 0 bases and J by 4 bases, with 8 bases between them. The CDR3 reads CASSLDTGNQPQHF. The CDR3 DNA sequence: TGTGCCAGCAGCTTGGATACGGGAAATCAGCCCCAGCATTTT.

V gene TRBV18 combines with J gene TRBJ2-5, with D perhaps matching TRBD2 (6 bases). CDR1 is KGHSH and CDR2 is LQKENI in the germline V gene. The CDR3 has 14 amino acids. V was pared by 3 bases and J by 2 bases, with 10 bases between. CDR3 nucleotides: TGTGCCAGCTCACCTCGGGGGATTCAAGAGACCCAGTACTTC. It specifies CASSPRGIQETQYF.

This chain uses TRBV20-1 with TRBJ2-3; 9 nucleotides agree with TRBD2. With 3 bases clipped from V and 2 bases from J, the junction kept 6 bases outside the gene matches. The CDR3 totals 15 residues. Germline V gene lookup returns CDR1 DFQATT and CDR2 SNEGSKA (reference sequence). In nucleotides, the CDR3 is TGCAGTGCTAGTTCGACTAGCGGCTACACAGATACGCAGTATTTT. As protein: CSASSTSGYTDTQYF.

V and J are TRBV28 and TRBJ1-5, with no clear D. The CDR3 totals 14 residues. Germline CDR1 MDHEN, CDR2 SYDVKM. V was shortened by 7 bases and J by 2 bases, with 12 bases between the two germline ends. This CDR3 reads CASIHLRGNQPQHF. The CDR3 nucleotides read TGTGCCAGCATCCACCTTAGGGGCAATCAGCCCCAGCATTTT.

The chain recombines TRBV19 with TRBJ2-5, with D tentatively TRBD1 (6 bases). The CDR3 totals 13 residues. The germline V gene encodes CDR1 LNHDA and CDR2 SQIVND (reference sequence). Trimming took off 10 bases at V and 4 bases at J, with 16 bases between the two ends. The chain's CDR3 is CATRNRVGETQYF. The DNA for the CDR3 is TGTGCCACCCGAAACAGGGTCGGAGAGACCCAGTACTTC. Full variable domain (outside the CDR3, taken from reference TRBV19 and TRBJ2-5): DGGITQSPKYLFRKEGQNVTLSCEQNLNHDAMYWYRQDPGQGLRLIYYSQIVNDFQKGDIAEGYSVSREKKESFPLTVTSAQKNPTAFYLCATRNRVGETQYFGPGTRLLVL.

The chain carries TRBV19 and TRBJ2-2, with TRBD2 as a possible D gene (6 bases). The length of the CDR3 is 14 residues. The germline CDR1 and CDR2 sequences are LNHDA and SQIVND (reference sequence). Trimming removed 4 bases at V and 3 bases at J, with 9 bases between. The CDR3 loop is CASSTQRDTGELFF. The CDR3 nucleotides are TGTGCCAGTAGTACCCAGCGGGACACCGGGGAGCTGTTTTTT. Based on the CDR3 plus reference TRBV19 and TRBJ2-2, the full variable domain is DGGITQSPKYLFRKEGQNVTLSCEQNLNHDAMYWYRQDPGQGLRLIYYSQIVNDFQKGDIAEGYSVSREKKESFPLTVTSAQKNPTAFYLCASSTQRDTGELFFGEGSRLTVL.

V and J are TRBV7-9 and TRBJ1-5; unclear D gene. The V end was cut by 1 base, the J end by 0 bases, with 4 bases between. The CDR3 is made up of 14 amino acids. Germline CDR1 SEHNR, CDR2 FQNEAQ (reference sequence). CDR3 region: CASSLGNSNQPQHF. In DNA, the CDR3 is TGTGCCAGCAGCTTAGGAAATAGCAATCAGCCCCAGCATTTT.

The chain employs TRBV7-6 and TRBJ1-2, with 10 bases identical to TRBD1. V lost 1 base, J lost 7 bases, and 3 bases stayed unmatched. From germline, CDR1 is SGHVS and CDR2 FNYEAQ. CDR3 length equals 14 residues. CDR3 sequence: CASSLGQGAGGYTF. CDR3 DNA: TGTGCCAGCAGCTTAGGACAGGGGGCCGGTGGCTACACCTTC. The full variable domain, rest sourced from reference TRBV7-6 and TRBJ1-2, is GAGVSQSPRYKVTKRGQDVALRCDPISGHVSLYWYRQALGQGPEFLTYFNYEAQQDKSGLPNDRFSAERPEGSISTLTIQRTEQRDSAMYRCASSLGQGAGGYTFGSGTRLTVV.

The V call is TRBV23-1, the J call TRBJ1-5, with D maybe TRBD1 (6 bases). TRBV23-1 is flagged as an ORF with uncertain function. The CDR3 loop spans 16 amino acids. Trimming cost V 1 base and J 5 bases, with 15 bases left between them. DNA for the CDR3: TGCGCCAGCAGTCAATACGGCAGGGGAGGGCATCAGCCCCAGCATTTT. As protein: CASSQYGRGGHQPQHF.

This chain connects TRBV7-2 to TRBJ1-3, with 7 bases lining up with TRBD1. The trim removed 5 bases at V and 0 bases at J, leaving 4 bases unmatched. The CDR3 covers 15 residues. Germline V gene lookup returns CDR1 SGHTA and CDR2 FQGNSA. The CDR3 is CASSMDRYSGNTIYF. The CDR3 DNA reads as TGTGCCAGCAGCATGGACAGGTACTCTGGAAACACCATATATTTT.

The DNA of the CDR3 is TGTGCCAGCAGAGTCGACATGCAAGAGACCCAGTACTTC. Its translation: CASRVDMQETQYF. The chain has TRBV12-3 or TRBV12-4 and TRBJ2-5; D is ambiguous. V lost 6 bases and J 2 bases, leaving 10 bases between the germline ends. CDR3 length equals 13 residues.

This sequence joins TRBV11-2 and TRBJ2-5; maybe TRBD2 (6 bases). The germline V and J ends were trimmed by 1 base and 4 bases, with 13 bases remaining between them. The CDR3 covers 15 residues. CDR1 and CDR2 from the germline V gene are SGHAT and FQNNGV. CDR3 loop: CASSLGDFRAETQYF. The CDR3 DNA reads as TGTGCCAGCAGCTTAGGGGACTTTAGGGCAGAGACCCAGTACTTC.

The chain uses TRBV7-9 and TRBJ2-7; D may correspond to TRBD1 or TRBD2 (5 bases each). This CDR3 region has 11 residues. The V gene lost 1 base and the J gene lost 11 bases, with 9 bases spanning the gap. In germline, CDR1 is SEHNR, CDR2 FQNEAQ (reference sequence). In nucleotides, the CDR3 is TGTGCCAGCAGCTTAGGGGACCGGGAGTACTTC. Its protein is CASSLGDREYF.

The chain employs TRBV19 and TRBJ1-5; TRBD1 matches at 8 bases. There are 15 residues in the CDR3. V lost 4 bases, J lost 4 bases, and 6 bases stayed unmatched. The germline CDR1 and CDR2 sequences are LNHDA and SQIVND (reference sequence). The CDR3 loop reads CASSTDRGSNQPQHF. The CDR3 DNA is TGTGCCAGTAGTACCGACAGGGGTAGTAATCAGCCCCAGCATTTT.